One sample yielded the 26 T cell receptor beta chains listed below, sequenced in a study of immune reconstitution after stem cell transplant in scleroderma. TCRdb re-called the RT-PCR reads with MiXCR, one entry per CDR3 protein. This table has some 2,200 distinct CDR3 sequences, less than 10% appearing once. The sample was taken before or after autologous hematopoietic stem cell transplantation (not recorded which). The receptors originated from a male donor with systemic sclerosis.

This clonotype is medium-sized. V and J are TRBV13 and TRBJ2-1; 14 bases are shared with TRBD2. Germline values: CDR1 PRHDT, CDR2 FYEKMQ (reference sequence). The CDR3 length is 15 residues. V trimming: 5 bases; J trimming: 6 bases; junction bases outside the gene matches: 3. The CDR3 region is CASSKGLAGVNEQFF. As DNA, the CDR3 is TGTGCCAGCAGCAAGGGACTAGCGGGAGTCAATGAGCAGTTCTTC.

Sample share makes this clonotype medium-sized. The chain combines TRBV29-1 with TRBJ1-2; D unresolved. Trimming took 4 bases from V and 0 from J, leaving 9 bases between them. The CDR3 sequence is 13 residues long. Per the germline V gene, CDR1 is SQVTM and CDR2 is ANQGSEA. The CDR3 sequence is CSVAQVTNYGYTF. As DNA, the CDR3 is TGCAGCGTTGCCCAGGTCACTAACTATGGCTACACCTTC.

The chain joins TRBV20-1 to TRBJ2-7; 14 bases map to TRBD2. The trim removed 3 bases at V and 6 bases at J, leaving 7 bases unmatched. Germline V CDR1 and CDR2: DFQATT, SNEGSKA (reference sequence). The CDR3 spans 15 residues. The CDR3 coding sequence is TGCAGTGCTAGGACTAGCGGGAGGGCCTCGACCGAGCAGTACTTC. Protein product: CSARTSGRASTEQYF.

This clonotype has more than one count but fewer than ten. This chain links TRBV7-9 with TRBJ1-5, with D perhaps matching TRBD1 (5 bases). The germline V and J ends were trimmed by 1 base and 9 bases, with 7 bases remaining between them. This CDR3 has 12 residues. Germline lookup yields CDR1 SEHNR and CDR2 FQNEAQ (reference sequence). CDR3 protein: CASSLGGWPQHF. For the CDR3, the DNA is TGTGCCAGCAGCTTAGGGGGGTGGCCCCAGCATTTT.

By sample share, this clonotype is medium-sized (0.01 to 0.1%). V usage is TRBV5-1 and J usage is TRBJ2-2, with D uncertain. Germline V gives CDR1 SGHRS, CDR2 YFSETQ. The CDR3 is 16 residues long. V was cut by 0 bases and J by 0 bases, with 9 bases left in between. This chain's CDR3 is CASSLAAASNTGELFF. The CDR3 nucleotides are TGCGCCAGCAGCTTGGCCGCAGCGTCGAACACCGGGGAGCTGTTTTTT.

This clonotype rates as medium-sized. This chain joins TRBV7-2 and TRBJ2-2; D is uncertain. The V end was cut by 5 bases, the J end by 6 bases, with 13 bases between. Germline V lookup: CDR1 SGHTA, CDR2 FQGNSA. The CDR3 covers 14 residues. The CDR3 DNA follows: TGTGCCAGCAGCAAGGTGGATGGTGCCGGGGAGCTGTTTTTT. Its translation is CASSKVDGAGELFF.

This chain uses TRBV21-1 with TRBJ1-2; the DNA was not compared with TRBD1, the D call given in the table. TRBV21-1 is classified as a pseudogene. The CDR3 runs 17 residues. The CDR3 DNA follows: TGTGCCAGCAGCAAGAAGGAGACAGGGGTTCCTAACCATGGCTACACCTTC. It specifies CASSKKETGVPNHGYTF.

This clonotype ranks as medium-sized. The rearrangement links TRBV20-1 to TRBJ2-1; D gene ambiguous. This CDR3 has 13 residues. The germline V gene has CDR1 DFQATT and CDR2 SNEGSKA (reference sequence). V dropped 3 bases and J dropped 5 bases, with 11 bases sitting between them. CDR3 coding DNA: TGCAGTGCTAGCGTCCTAGATCACAATGAGCAGTTCTTC. This encodes CSASVLDHNEQFF.

By proportion, this clonotype is medium-sized. V gene TRBV6-2 or TRBV6-3 combines with J gene TRBJ1-6; tentatively, D is TRBD1 (5 bases). Germline V gives CDR1 MNHEY, CDR2 SVGEGT. The CDR3 has 15 amino acids. Trimming shortened V by 1 base and J by 7 bases, and 11 bases separated the two germline ends. The CDR3 sequence: CASSYFGGWNSPLHF. In nucleotides, the CDR3 is TGTGCCAGCAGTTACTTCGGGGGATGGAATTCACCCCTCCACTTT.

In its sample, this clonotype is medium-sized. The chain has TRBV7-2 and TRBJ2-1, with D possibly matching TRBD2 (5 bases). Germline-derived CDR1 and CDR2 are SGHTA and FQGNSA. V was clipped by 1 base and J by 5 bases, with 9 bases between them. The CDR3 runs 14 residues. In nucleotides, the CDR3 is TGTGCCAGCAGCTTAGTATCCGGGGACAATGAGCAGTTCTTC. This sequence encodes CASSLVSGDNEQFF.

By sample share, this clonotype is large. This chain connects TRBV7-7 to TRBJ2-5; D gene ambiguous. Germline V lookup: CDR1 SSHAT, CDR2 FNYEAQ (reference sequence). There are 14 residues in the CDR3. The V end lost 0 bases, the J end lost 4 bases, and 9 bases lay between the germline ends. CDR3: CASSLAPGRETQYF. The CDR3 DNA is TGTGCCAGCAGCTTAGCGCCGGGTCGAGAGACCCAGTACTTC.

This clonotype is categorized as large. This chain links TRBV15 with TRBJ1-5; no firm D call. Trimming took off 0 bases at V and 3 bases at J, with 9 bases between the two ends. CDR1 and CDR2 from the germline V gene are LNHNV and YYDKDF (reference sequence). This CDR3 is 15 amino acids long. The chain's CDR3 is CATSRETSANQPQHF. For the CDR3, the DNA is TGTGCCACCAGCAGAGAGACCAGTGCCAATCAGCCCCAGCATTTT. Variable domain in full (rest from reference TRBV15 and TRBJ1-5): DAMVIQNPRYQVTQFGKPVTLSCSQTLNHNVMYWYQQKSSQAPKLLFHYYDKDFNNEADTPDNFQSRRPNTSFCFLDIRSPGLGDTAMYLCATSRETSANQPQHFGDGTRLSIL.

V usage is TRBV29-1 and J usage is TRBJ2-6, with D perhaps matching TRBD2 (5 bases). The CDR3 covers 13 residues. Germline V lookup: CDR1 SQVTM, CDR2 ANQGSEA. The V end was cut by 7 bases, the J end by 3 bases, with 10 bases between. CDR3 sequence reads: CSARESGANVLTF. The CDR3 region has the DNA TGCAGCGCCCGGGAAAGTGGGGCCAACGTCCTGACTTTC.

A few counts support this clonotype. V is TRBV29-1 and J is TRBJ2-7; maybe TRBD2 (6 bases). V dropped 2 bases and J dropped 1 base, with 15 bases sitting between them. The CDR3 consists of 15 residues. Germline CDR1 reads SQVTM; CDR2 reads ANQGSEA. The CDR3 DNA reads TGCAGCGTTGAATCGACCGGCCGGGGGTCCTACGAGCAGTACTTC. As protein: CSVESTGRGSYEQYF.

This clonotype rates as medium-sized (0.01 to 0.1%). The chain employs TRBV7-6 and TRBJ2-5, with a possible D match to TRBD1 (5 bases). The CDR3 covers 14 residues. CDR1 is SGHVS, CDR2 FNYEAQ, per germline. The V end was cut by 5 bases, the J end by 5 bases, with 15 bases between. This chain's CDR3 is CASSQGLVKETQYF. CDR3 DNA: TGTGCCAGCAGCCAGGGTCTGGTAAAGGAGACCCAGTACTTC.

This clonotype is categorized as medium-sized. J is TRBJ1-1 and V is TRBV6-5; 9 bases fit TRBD1. After removal of 4 bases from V and 4 bases from J, the junction contained 10 bases not matched to a gene. Per germline, CDR1 MNHEY and CDR2 SVGAGI. The CDR3 is 16 residues long. In nucleotides, the CDR3 is TGTGCCAGCAGTTCCTATTGGACAGGGGACGGCACTGAAGCTTTCTTT. It codes for CASSSYWTGDGTEAFF.

The chain combines TRBV5-1 with TRBJ2-1; D perhaps matches TRBD2 (5 bases). Germline V gene data show CDR1 as SGHRS and CDR2 as YFSETQ. CDR3 length: 15 amino acids. Trimming removed 4 bases at V and 6 bases at J, with 17 bases between. The CDR3 protein is CASSPTTTEGNEQFF. CDR3 nucleotides: TGCGCCAGCAGCCCAACGACAACCGAGGGCAATGAGCAGTTCTTC. The full variable domain, in which reference TRBV5-1 and TRBJ2-1 provide the parts outside the CDR3, is KAGVTQTPRYLIKTRGQQVTLSCSPISGHRSVSWYQQTPGQGLQFLFEYFSETQRNKGNFPGRFSGRQFSNSRSEMNVSTLELGDSALYLCASSPTTTEGNEQFFGPGTRLTVL.

This clonotype was detected a few times. The V gene is TRBV7-2, the J gene TRBJ2-1, with unresolved D. CDR1 and CDR2 from the germline V gene are SGHTA and FQGNSA. V shed 1 base and J shed 7 bases, with 14 bases lying between them. The CDR3 spans 15 residues. The CDR3 loop is CASSLVKSIGNEQFF. In nucleotides, the CDR3 is TGTGCCAGCAGCTTAGTTAAGAGTATCGGTAATGAGCAGTTCTTC.

For this clonotype: A single base separates this from a much larger clone, so it may be a read error. V is TRBV6-1 and J is TRBJ2-7; D possibly matches TRBD1 or TRBD2 (5 bases each). This CDR3 has 14 amino acids. CDR1 is MNHNS, CDR2 SASEGT, per germline. The CDR3 here is CASSEWDGPYERYF. CDR3 nucleotides: TGTGCCAGCAGTGAATGGGACGGACCCTACGAGCGGTACTTC.

This clonotype has just a few counts. The chain couples TRBV25-1 to TRBJ2-7, with D perhaps matching TRBD2 (6 bases). The germline V gene encodes CDR1 MGHDK and CDR2 SYGVNS. Trimming pared 6 bases from V and 0 bases from J, leaving 12 bases between. The CDR3 loop spans 14 amino acids. The CDR3 DNA sequence: TGTGCCAGCAGGGGAGGCCTGAGCTCCTACGAGCAGTACTTC. Its translation is CASRGGLSSYEQYF.

CDR3 amino acids: CSAIRTSRNEQFF. The CDR3, as DNA: TGCAGTGCGATAAGGACTAGCCGCAATGAGCAGTTCTTC. V and J are TRBV20-1 and TRBJ2-1, with 8 bases aligning to TRBD2. Germline CDR1 reads DFQATT; CDR2 reads SNEGSKA (reference sequence). J lost 6 bases, V lost 6 bases, and 7 bases had no gene match. The CDR3 covers 13 residues.

Only a few counts were recorded for this clonotype. The V and J genes are TRBV6-6 and TRBJ2-5; tentatively, D is TRBD2 (7 bases). The length of the CDR3 is 15 residues. The V and J ends lost 5 bases and 4 bases respectively, with 17 bases between them. Germline CDR1 MNHNY, CDR2 SVGAGI (reference sequence). CDR3 in amino acids: CASSTTRGAGETQYF. The CDR3 DNA is TGTGCCAGCAGTACGACCCGGGGGGCGGGAGAGACCCAGTACTTC.

For this clonotype: Germline and junction disagree at one end, which may indicate a read error. The rearrangement joins TRBV10-2 to TRBJ2-1; the match to TRBD2 covers 10 bases. From germline, CDR1 is WSHSY and CDR2 SAAADI. CDR3 length equals 15 residues. The CDR3 sequence: CASTPGLAPPNEQIF. DNA of the CDR3: TGCGCCAGCACCCCGGGACTAGCGCCACCGAATGAGCAGATCTTC.

J is TRBJ1-4 and V is TRBV25-1; D is undetermined. Trimming removed 3 bases from V and 7 bases from J, with 21 bases in between. Germline lookup yields CDR1 MGHDK and CDR2 SYGVNS. The length of the CDR3 is 17 residues. CDR3 amino acids: CASSEGNTPLWGEKLFF. CDR3 DNA: TGTGCCAGCAGTGAGGGTAATACGCCCTTATGGGGTGAAAAACTGTTTTTT.

This clonotype is categorized as medium-sized. The CDR3 region is CASSPSFWELFF. The CDR3 DNA is TGTGCCAGCAGTCCCAGCTTCTGGGAGCTGTTTTTT. The J gene is TRBJ2-2, the V gene TRBV28; D not resolved. V was trimmed by 5 bases and J by 9 bases, leaving 10 bases between them. The CDR3 is made up of 12 amino acids. CDR1 and CDR2 from the germline V gene are MDHEN and SYDVKM.

This clonotype was detected only a few times. The J gene is TRBJ2-5, the V gene TRBV5-4; the match to TRBD1 covers 7 bases. The germline V gene encodes CDR1 SGHNT and CDR2 YYREEE (reference sequence). V was pared by 4 bases and J by 3 bases, with 9 bases of the junction left unmatched. The CDR3 is 15 amino acids. CDR3 amino acids: CASSQTIGTEETQYF. The CDR3 DNA reads as TGTGCCAGCAGCCAGACCATCGGGACAGAAGAGACCCAGTACTTC.